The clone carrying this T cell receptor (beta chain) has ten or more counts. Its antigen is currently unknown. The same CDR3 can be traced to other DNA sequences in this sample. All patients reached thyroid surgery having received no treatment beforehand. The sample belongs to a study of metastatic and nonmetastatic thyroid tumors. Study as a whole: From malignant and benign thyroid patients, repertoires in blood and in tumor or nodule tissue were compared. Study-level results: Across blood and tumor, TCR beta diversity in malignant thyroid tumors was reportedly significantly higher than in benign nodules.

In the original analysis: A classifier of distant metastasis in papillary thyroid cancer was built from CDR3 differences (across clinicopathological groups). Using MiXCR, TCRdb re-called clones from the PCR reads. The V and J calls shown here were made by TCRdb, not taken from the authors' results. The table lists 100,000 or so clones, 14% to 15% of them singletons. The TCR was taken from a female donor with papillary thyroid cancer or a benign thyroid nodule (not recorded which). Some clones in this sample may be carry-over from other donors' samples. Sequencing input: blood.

The DNA of the CDR3 is TGTGCCAGCAGTCCTGGGGGGAATGAGCAGTTCTTC. Its translation: CASSPGGNEQFF. The chain is built from TRBV28 and TRBJ2-1; D is perhaps TRBD2 (6 bases). V was trimmed by 5 bases and J by 7 bases, leaving 9 bases between them. The CDR3 has 12 amino acids. Germline V gene sequence: CDR1 MDHEN, CDR2 SYDVKM.